This T cell receptor (beta chain) was recovered during a study of cytomegalovirus exposure and HLA in healthy donors. Turning to the study itself: An earlier analysis found around 100 million unique TCR beta sequences from about 190 million T cells.

General study results and limits: For TCR beta chains, V- and J-gene trimming was later linked to a missense DCLRE1C variant. Among TCR beta chains of equal frequency, HLA-associated ones were more clonally expanded in a later analysis.

CDR3 length: 16 residues. CDR1 is KGHSH, CDR2 LQKENI, per germline. V dropped 0 bases and J dropped 1 base, with 12 bases sitting between them. The primer mix had 60 Vbeta and 13 Jbeta primers. Some clones are missing from TCRdb's copy, which holds only in-frame ones; the method was immunoSEQ multiplex PCR. This sample carries roughly 150,000 clones, 80% to 85% of them seen once, and the ten largest clones take 2% to 2.5%. Turning to this clone: The antigen is undetermined.

The sequenced sample consisted of PBMCs. The TCR sequence derives from a male donor in good health and CMV-seronegative. The chain is built from TRBV18 and TRBJ2-5; D unclear. The CDR3 region is CASSPPSVAAQETQYF. Here the CDR3 DNA reads TGTGCCAGCTCACCACCGAGTGTTGCTGCCCAAGAGACCCAGTACTTC. Variable domain in full (rest from reference TRBV18 and TRBJ2-5): NAGVMQNPRHLVRRRGQEARLRCSPMKGHSHVYWYRQLPEEGLKFMVYLQKENIIDESGMPKERFSAEFPKEGPSILRIQQVVRGDSAAYFCASSPPSVAAQETQYFGPGTRLLVL.